The sequence of this T cell receptor (beta chain) was determined in a study of T cell changes during pregnancy in multiple sclerosis. Germline V gene lookup returns CDR1 MNHEY and CDR2 SMNVEV (reference sequence). The CDR3 sequence is 13 residues long. The assay was immunoSEQ multiplex PCR, and TCRdb's table has in-frame clones only and misses some. Of around 51,000 clones in the sample, 93% are singletons; the top ten hold about 1.9%. A note on this clone: The junction does not match germline at one end; this may be a read error.

The source is a female donor with multiple sclerosis, enrolled in a pregnancy study. Sample: peripheral blood, taken in the second trimester of pregnancy. This chain connects TRBV27 to TRBJ1-2, with 7 bases fitting TRBD1. The CDR3 DNA reads TGTGCCAGCAGTTTAGGTTCGGGACAGATTAATTCCTTC. This gives the protein CASSLGSGQINSF.